A single sample gave rise to the 9 T cell receptor beta chains below, sequenced in a study of T cells in Graves' hyperthyroidism and ophthalmopathy. Amplification of TCR beta CDR3 regions used RNA as the template. Carried out on the TCR CDR3, a first-round RT-PCR used the HTBI primer set. TCRdb reanalysed the multiplex PCR reads using MiXCR and keeps one entry per CDR3 protein. The data contain about 600,000 distinct CDR3 sequences, about 14% of them singletons. The material sequenced was blood. Receptors were obtained from a woman aged 18-29 years with Graves' ophthalmopathy.

Only a few counts were recorded for this clonotype. The chain links TRBV27 to TRBJ2-7; 8 bases agree with TRBD2. Germline CDR1 reads MNHEY; CDR2 reads SMNVEV (reference sequence). This CDR3 has 14 amino acids. Trimming removed 3 bases from V and 5 bases from J; junction bases left unmatched: 6. The CDR3 DNA sequence: TGTGCCAGCAGTTTGGGGACTAGTTGGAACGAGCAGTACTTC. Translated, it gives CASSLGTSWNEQYF.

This clonotype was seen ten or more times. CDR3 sequence reads: CSVSHRGSGRNQPQHF. As DNA, the CDR3 is TGCAGTGTCAGTCATCGAGGGAGTGGTCGCAATCAGCCCCAGCATTTT. The chain joins TRBV20-1 to TRBJ1-5; no definite D call. Looked up from germline, CDR1 is DFQATT and CDR2 is SNEGSKA (reference sequence). This CDR3 is built from 16 residues. The V gene lost 7 bases and the J gene lost 2 bases, with 21 bases spanning the gap.

This clonotype was recorded at least ten times. This chain links TRBV5-5 with TRBJ2-1; no clear D gene. Deletions cut 2 bases from V and 2 bases from J, with 5 bases between. The CDR3 covers 13 residues. CDR1 and CDR2 (germline): SGHKS, YYEKEE (reference sequence). The CDR3 bases are TGTGCCAGCAGCTTCGTACCCTACAATGAGCAGTTCTTC. This encodes CASSFVPYNEQFF.

The gene calls are TRBV19 and TRBJ2-1, with D possibly being TRBD2 (5 bases). Trimming cost V 8 bases and J 9 bases, with 17 bases left between them. Germline assignment: CDR1 LNHDA and CDR2 SQIVND (reference sequence). The CDR3 totals 13 residues. CDR3 coding DNA: TGTGCCAGTCGAGTGGTGGGAGAAGCTGAGCAGTTCTTC. As protein: CASRVVGEAEQFF.

This clonotype turned up a few times. This chain joins TRBV19 and TRBJ2-1; 11 positions match TRBD2. This CDR3 is built from 15 residues. Germline assignment: CDR1 LNHDA and CDR2 SQIVND (reference sequence). The junction had 5 bases not matched to a gene; V was cut back by 4 bases and J by 6 bases. CDR3 in amino acids: CASSTNSGRANEQFF. CDR3 nucleotide sequence: TGTGCCAGTAGTACCAATAGCGGGAGGGCCAATGAGCAGTTCTTC. The full variable domain, with the rest looked up from reference TRBV19 and TRBJ2-1, is DGGITQSPKYLFRKEGQNVTLSCEQNLNHDAMYWYRQDPGQGLRLIYYSQIVNDFQKGDIAEGYSVSREKKESFPLTVTSAQKNPTAFYLCASSTNSGRANEQFFGPGTRLTVL.

V and J are TRBV12-3 or TRBV12-4 and TRBJ2-2; 8 bases match TRBD2. This CDR3 contains 16 residues. The trim removed 5 bases at V and 4 bases at J, leaving 9 bases unmatched. CDR3 bases: TGTGCCAGCAGTGTGATAGCGGGACCACGCACCGGGGAGCTGTTTTTT. Translation: CASSVIAGPRTGELFF.

There are many counts of this clonotype. This chain uses TRBV12-3 or TRBV12-4 with TRBJ2-7; no firm D call. The V end lost 3 bases, the J end lost 1 base, and 7 bases lay between the germline ends. The CDR3 has 13 amino acids. The CDR3 protein is CASSLSQSYEQYF. The CDR3 region has the DNA TGTGCCAGCAGTTTGTCCCAATCCTACGAGCAGTACTTC.

This clonotype came up a few times. The V call is TRBV3-1, the J call TRBJ1-1; 8 bases match TRBD1. This CDR3 spans 16 amino acids. V was pared by 2 bases and J by 1 base, with 6 bases of the junction left unmatched. Germline V gene sequence: CDR1 LGHDT, CDR2 YNNKEL (reference sequence). DNA of the CDR3: TGTGCCAGCAGCCAAAACCACGGACAGGGGAACACTGAAGCTTTCTTT. Translating it yields CASSQNHGQGNTEAFF.

At least ten counts were recorded for this clonotype. The chain has TRBV7-2 and TRBJ2-4, with D perhaps matching TRBD1 (6 bases). The CDR3 has 16 amino acids. Trimming took off 1 base at V and 0 bases at J, with 10 bases between the two ends. From germline, CDR1 is SGHTA and CDR2 FQGNSA. DNA for the CDR3: TGTGCCAGCAGCTTAGACAGGGAAGAAGCCAAAAACATTCAGTACTTC. Translated, it gives CASSLDREEAKNIQYF. Complete variable domain (other parts from reference TRBV7-2 and TRBJ2-4): GAGVSQSPSNKVTEKGKDVELRCDPISGHTALYWYRQSLGQGLEFLIYFQGNSAPDKSGLPSDRFSAERTGGSVSTLTIQRTQQEDSAVYLCASSLDREEAKNIQYFGAGTRLSVL.